One sample yielded the 27 T cell receptor beta chains listed below, sequenced in a study of shared T cell receptors in the human thymus. The table came from immunoSEQ multiplex PCR; TCRdb's copy has only in-frame clones and leaves some out. The table lists about 660,000 clones, approximately 89% of them singletons, with about 0.0094% in the top ten. This same sample was also taken into another study, of human thymus T cells.

The sequenced sample consisted of thymocytes. The source is a boy in the first two years of life with a congenital heart defect.

This chain links TRBV7-7 with TRBJ2-2; D is possibly TRBD2 (5 bases). The V end lost 5 bases, the J end lost 5 bases, and 15 bases lay between the germline ends. Germline-derived CDR1 and CDR2 are SSHAT and FNYEAQ (reference sequence). The CDR3 length is 15 residues. CDR3: CASSPSAGVTGELFF. In DNA, the CDR3 is TGTGCCAGCAGCCCCTCTGCGGGCGTTACCGGGGAGCTGTTTTTT.

The genes are TRBV28 and TRBJ1-2; TRBD1 agrees at 7 bases. The CDR3 is 14 residues long. The trim removed 2 bases at V and 8 bases at J, leaving 8 bases unmatched. Germline V lookup: CDR1 MDHEN, CDR2 SYDVKM. CDR3 region: CASSLATGAQGYTF. The CDR3 DNA sequence: TGTGCCAGCAGTTTAGCAACAGGGGCTCAGGGCTACACCTTC.

Only a few counts were recorded for this clone. This CDR3 is CASSAAGPTGELFF. The DNA of the CDR3 is TGTGCCAGCAGCGCAGCAGGGCCCACCGGGGAGCTGTTTTTT. The rearrangement uses TRBV16 and TRBJ2-2; the D gene is possibly TRBD1 (5 bases). Germline CDR1 KGHSY, CDR2 FQNENV. The CDR3 consists of 14 residues. The ends were cut back, 5 bases at V and 4 bases at J, with 11 bases in the middle.

The chain combines TRBV27 with TRBJ1-5, with 9 positions matching TRBD1. The V gene end was trimmed by 4 bases and the J gene end by 2 bases; junction bases not matched to a gene: 6. This CDR3 has 16 residues. In germline, CDR1 is MNHEY, CDR2 SMNVEV (reference sequence). Here the CDR3 reads CASSSNRGRRNQPQHF. The CDR3 region has the DNA TGTGCCAGCAGTTCAAACAGGGGGCGACGCAATCAGCCCCAGCATTTT.

V is TRBV6-4 and J is TRBJ1-2; D gene ambiguous. Germline CDR1 and CDR2: MRHNA and SNTAGT. This CDR3 is built from 12 residues. V was trimmed by 10 bases and J by 0 bases, leaving 9 bases between them. The CDR3 DNA reads as TGTGCCACCTCCAGTGCTAACTATGGCTACACCTTC. It specifies CATSSANYGYTF.

Concerning this clone: It is likely a read error, because the conserved phenylalanine at the end of the CDR3 is missing. V and J are TRBV19 and TRBJ1-1; the D is unclear. In germline, CDR1 is LNHDA, CDR2 SQIVND (reference sequence). This CDR3 is 13 amino acids long. V lost 6 bases to trimming and J lost 0 bases, with 8 bases between them. The CDR3 sequence is CASRVDMNTEAFL. CDR3 coding DNA: TGTGCCAGTAGGGTCGACATGAACACTGAAGCTTTCCTT.

V gene TRBV25-1 combines with J gene TRBJ1-1; possible D gene TRBD1, 6 bases. V lost 3 bases and J 3 bases, leaving 11 bases between the germline ends. CDR1 is MGHDK, CDR2 SYGVNS, per germline. This CDR3 is 14 amino acids long. The CDR3 is CASSEGAGDTEAFF. In DNA, the CDR3 is TGTGCCAGCAGTGAGGGGGCAGGAGACACTGAAGCTTTCTTT.

The chain is built from TRBV27 and TRBJ2-3; 7 bases map to TRBD1. The CDR3 loop spans 18 amino acids. The germline gives CDR1 MNHEY, CDR2 SMNVEV (reference sequence). V gave up 5 bases and J gave up 0 bases; unmatched junction bases: 14. CDR3 sequence (DNA): TGTGCCAGCAGTCCTAATACGCGCCGGGACAGAAGCACAGATACGCAGTATTTT. Protein: CASSPNTRRDRSTDTQYF.

The V and J genes are TRBV7-9 and TRBJ2-1; possible D gene TRBD2, 7 bases. With 7 bases removed from V and 0 bases from J, the gap between germline ends came to 19 bases. CDR1 is SEHNR and CDR2 is FQNEAQ in the germline V gene (reference sequence). The CDR3 loop spans 17 amino acids. The CDR3 loop reads CASKREGGAYSYNEQFF. CDR3 bases: TGTGCCAGCAAGCGCGAGGGGGGGGCTTACTCCTACAATGAGCAGTTCTTC.

The chain recombines TRBV5-6 with TRBJ1-1; D gene unclear. CDR1 and CDR2 (germline): SGHDT, YYEEEE. There are 15 residues in the CDR3. V was pared by 1 base and J by 4 bases, with 14 bases between. CDR3 sequence reads: CASSLCETPVTEAFF. In nucleotides, the CDR3 is TGTGCCAGCAGCTTGTGTGAGACACCCGTCACTGAAGCTTTCTTT. Complete variable domain (other parts from reference TRBV5-6 and TRBJ1-1): DAGVTQSPTHLIKTRGQQVTLRCSPKSGHDTVSWYQQALGQGPQFIFQYYEEEERQRGNFPDRFSGHQFPNYSSELNVNALLLGDSALYLCASSLCETPVTEAFFGQGTRLTVV.

The chain recombines TRBV4-1 with TRBJ2-3; 8 nucleotides line up with TRBD2. This CDR3 is 16 amino acids long. J gave up 4 bases and V 0 bases, and 6 bases lay outside the gene matches. Germline V gives CDR1 MGHRA, CDR2 YSYEKL. The CDR3 sequence: CASSQDRGGGPDTQYF. Written as DNA, the CDR3 is TGCGCCAGCAGCCAAGATCGTGGCGGGGGGCCAGATACGCAGTATTTT.

The rearrangement links TRBV28 to TRBJ2-1; 7 bases agree with TRBD2. The CDR3 contains 15 residues. The J segment lost 4 bases and the V segment lost 3 bases, leaving 6 bases of the junction unmatched. Per the germline V gene, CDR1 is MDHEN and CDR2 is SYDVKM. The DNA of the CDR3 is TGTGCCAGCAGTTTCATCGCGGGAGCATACAATGAGCAGTTCTTC. This gives the protein CASSFIAGAYNEQFF.

The chain joins TRBV6-5 to TRBJ2-5; D remains ambiguous. V shed 5 bases and J shed 2 bases, with 15 bases lying between them. The CDR3 is 15 residues long. CDR1 is MNHEY, CDR2 SVGAGI, per germline. DNA of the CDR3: TGTGCCAGCAGTGGGCCGAAACCCACTCAAGAGACCCAGTACTTC. Translation gives CASSGPKPTQETQYF.

The chain has TRBV5-8 and TRBJ2-1; D gene uncertain. Trimming took off 0 bases at V and 0 bases at J, with 10 bases between the two ends. The CDR3 length is 16 residues. CDR1 is SGHTS and CDR2 is YDEGEE in the germline V gene. For the CDR3, the DNA is TGTGCCAGCAGCTTGGATTCGGTCGGCTCCTACAATGAGCAGTTCTTC. Protein sequence: CASSLDSVGSYNEQFF.

This clone is a singleton in its sample. The chain employs TRBV9 and TRBJ1-2; weak D call: TRBD1 (6 bases). Germline-derived CDR1 and CDR2 are SGDLS and YYNGEE. The V and J ends lost 4 bases and 5 bases respectively, with 9 bases between them. The CDR3 is 12 amino acids. The CDR3 here is CASSLQGYGYTF. The CDR3 DNA reads as TGTGCCAGCAGCCTCCAGGGGTATGGCTACACCTTC. The full variable domain, rest sourced from reference TRBV9 and TRBJ1-2, is DSGVTQTPKHLITATGQRVTLRCSPRSGDLSVYWYQQSLDQGLQFLIQYYNGEERAKGNILERFSAQQFPDLHSELNLSSLELGDSALYFCASSLQGYGYTFGSGTRLTVV.

This chain uses TRBV28 with TRBJ1-5, with D unclear. The CDR3 runs to 15 residues. CDR1 is MDHEN and CDR2 is SYDVKM in the germline V gene. Trimming cost V 3 bases and J 0 bases, with 9 bases left between them. CDR3 bases: TGTGCCAGCAGTTTCTTGAACTATAGCAATCAGCCCCAGCATTTT. This sequence encodes CASSFLNYSNQPQHF.

This chain connects TRBV10-1 to TRBJ2-7; 10 nucleotides agree with TRBD1. There are 14 residues in the CDR3. V trimming: 5 bases; J trimming: 2 bases; junction bases outside the gene matches: 3. Germline values: CDR1 WNHNN, CDR2 SYGVQD (reference sequence). CDR3 residues: CASSSGTGAYEQYF. The DNA for the CDR3 is TGCGCCAGCAGTTCCGGGACAGGGGCCTACGAGCAGTACTTC.

The rearrangement links TRBV27 to TRBJ2-7, with 14 bases fitting TRBD2. This CDR3 contains 13 residues. V dropped 8 bases and J dropped 3; count of bases not matched to a gene: 0. Germline CDR1 is MNHEY and CDR2 is SMNVEV (reference sequence). The CDR3 loop is CASGTSGSYEQYF. CDR3 sequence (DNA): TGTGCCAGCGGGACTAGCGGGAGCTACGAGCAGTACTTC.

This clone is a singleton in its sample. V and J are TRBV5-4 and TRBJ2-2, with unresolved D. Germline assignment: CDR1 SGHNT and CDR2 YYREEE (reference sequence). V was cut by 0 bases and J by 0 bases, with 9 bases left in between. CDR3 length equals 16 residues. The CDR3 DNA follows: TGTGCCAGCAGCTTGGGCCAGTTTCCGAACACCGGGGAGCTGTTTTTT. It translates to CASSLGQFPNTGELFF.

The V and J genes are TRBV29-1 and TRBJ2-7, with 10 bases identical to TRBD1. The ends lost 6 bases at V and 3 bases at J; junction bases unmatched: 8. Germline CDR1 reads SQVTM; CDR2 reads ANQGSEA. The CDR3 runs 14 residues. The CDR3 nucleotides read TGCAGCGTCGAAACCGGGACAGGGGTCTACGAGCAGTACTTC. This encodes CSVETGTGVYEQYF.

This rearrangement joins TRBV6-5 to TRBJ2-1; 9 bases line up with TRBD2. V was clipped by 6 bases and J by 3 bases; unmatched bases: 6. Germline CDR1 and CDR2: MNHEY and SVGAGI. This CDR3 has 15 residues. CDR3 nucleotides: TGTGCCAGCAGACAAGCGGGGGGAAACTACAATGAGCAGTTCTTC. It yields the protein CASRQAGGNYNEQFF.

Comments on this clone: At the DNA level, this CDR3 is encoded by other sequences in the same sample as well. This chain connects TRBV5-1 to TRBJ2-3; no clear D gene. Germline loops: CDR1 SGHRS, CDR2 YFSETQ. The CDR3 sequence is 13 residues long. V lost 2 bases and J lost 2, with 6 bases in between. The CDR3 DNA reads TGCGCCAGCAGCTTACTCCTCACAGATACGCAGTATTTT. Protein sequence: CASSLLLTDTQYF.

Here the CDR3 reads CASSKSRRGGTYEQYF. The DNA of the CDR3 is TGTGCCAGCAGCAAAAGTCGGCGGGGGGGCACCTACGAGCAGTACTTC. The V gene is TRBV21-1, the J gene TRBJ2-7; TRBD2, the table's D call, was not compared with the DNA. TRBV21-1 represents a pseudogene. The CDR3 extends over 16 amino acids.

The chain has TRBV7-9 and TRBJ2-7; D may be TRBD1 (5 bases). CDR1 is SEHNR and CDR2 is FQNEAQ in the germline V gene (reference sequence). V lost 3 bases to trimming and J lost 3 bases, with 9 bases between them. The length of the CDR3 is 13 residues. Here the CDR3 DNA reads TGTGCCAGCAGCTTTGACAGTTACTACGAGCAGTACTTC. This translates into CASSFDSYYEQYF.

The genes are TRBV29-1 and TRBJ1-4; D gene uncertain. The germline CDR1 and CDR2 sequences are SQVTM and ANQGSEA. V lost 7 bases, J lost 8 bases, and 11 bases lay in between. The CDR3 is 11 amino acids. The CDR3 region is CSASREEKLFF. CDR3 DNA: TGCAGCGCCTCACGTGAGGAAAAACTGTTTTTT.

The V gene is TRBV27, the J gene TRBJ2-3; 7 nucleotides agree with TRBD2. Germline CDR1 MNHEY, CDR2 SMNVEV (reference sequence). Trimming at V came to 7 bases and at J to 14 bases, leaving 15 bases not matched to a gene. The CDR3 contains 13 residues. The CDR3 loop reads CASTPWGGERPYF. The CDR3 DNA is TGTGCCAGCACCCCCTGGGGGGGAGAAAGACCGTATTTT.

The chain combines TRBV27 with TRBJ2-3; no clear D. V lost 0 bases and J 3 bases, leaving 16 bases between the germline ends. Germline V gene lookup returns CDR1 MNHEY and CDR2 SMNVEV (reference sequence). This CDR3 region has 17 residues. The CDR3 reads CASSLSPVALKTDTQYF. As DNA, the CDR3 is TGTGCCAGCAGTTTATCCCCGGTTGCGTTAAAAACAGATACGCAGTATTTT.